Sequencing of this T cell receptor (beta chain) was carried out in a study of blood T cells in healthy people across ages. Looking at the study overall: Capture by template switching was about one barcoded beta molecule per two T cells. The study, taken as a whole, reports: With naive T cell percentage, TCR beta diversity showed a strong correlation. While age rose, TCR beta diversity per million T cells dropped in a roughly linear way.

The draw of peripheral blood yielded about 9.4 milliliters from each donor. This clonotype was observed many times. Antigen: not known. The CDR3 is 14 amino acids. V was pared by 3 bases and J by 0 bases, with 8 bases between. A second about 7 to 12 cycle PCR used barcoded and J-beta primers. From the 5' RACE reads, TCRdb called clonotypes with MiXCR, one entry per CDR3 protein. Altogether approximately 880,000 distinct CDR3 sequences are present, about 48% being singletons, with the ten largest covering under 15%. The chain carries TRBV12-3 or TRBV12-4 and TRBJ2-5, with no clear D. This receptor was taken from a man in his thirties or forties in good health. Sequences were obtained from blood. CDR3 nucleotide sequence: TGTGCCAGCAGTTTCTGGACGTACCAAGAGACCCAGTACTTC. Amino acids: CASSFWTYQETQYF.